This is a list of T cell receptor beta chains from one sample in a study of radiation and T cells in renal cell carcinoma. Method: immunoSEQ multiplex PCR; TCRdb's copy keeps in-frame clones and lacks some. This repertoire shows 150,000 or so clones, approximately 88% found once; its top ten account for around 13%. Source: blood, taken from a patient whose treatment included radiotherapy and nephrectomy. All receptors come from a woman between 50 and 59 years old with renal cell carcinoma. Both conserved end residues are part of each CDR3. D genes are given only for firm matches. Not all rows give a size; the values are once, few, many and, for expanded clones, a class.

CDR3 DNA: TGTGCCAGCAGCTTGGCAGGCAGCAATGAGCAGTTCTTC; CDR3 protein: CASSLAGSNEQFF; D gene: .; clone size: once; V gene: TRBV5-4; J gene: TRBJ2-1
CDR3 DNA: TGTGCCAGCAGGGATTTAGGACAATCGGGAAACACCATATATTTT; CDR3 protein: CASRDLGQSGNTIYF; D gene: .; clone size: .; V gene: TRBV6-6; J gene: TRBJ1-3
CDR3 DNA: TGTGCCAGCAGCTTAGACTGGGGCAGCCGCAATCAGCCCCAGCATTTT; CDR3 protein: CASSLDWGSRNQPQHF; D gene: .; clone size: .; V gene: TRBV7-9; J gene: TRBJ1-5
CDR3 DNA: TGTGCCAGCAGCTTCAGTTCAAGCACAGATACGCAGTATTTT; CDR3 protein: CASSFSSSTDTQYF; D gene: .; clone size: .; V gene: TRBV7-9; J gene: TRBJ2-3
CDR3 DNA: TGTGCCAGCAGATACTCGGGGGTTACTAGCACAGATACGCAGTATTTT; CDR3 protein: CASRYSGVTSTDTQYF; D gene: .; clone size: .; V gene: TRBV6-5; J gene: TRBJ2-3
CDR3 DNA: TGCGCCAGCAGTGAGTCCGGGCCCCGAGCGGGCGGCTACACCTTC; CDR3 protein: CASSESGPRAGGYTF; D gene: .; clone size: .; V gene: TRBV10-1; J gene: TRBJ1-2
CDR3 DNA: TGCGCCAGCAGACCTCGACTAGCGGGGGACCGGGAGACCCAGTACTTC; CDR3 protein: CASRPRLAGDRETQYF; D gene: TRBD2; clone size: .; V gene: TRBV5-1; J gene: TRBJ2-5
CDR3 DNA: TGTGCCAGCGTAGGAACACAAAGTCGGGCCAACGTCCTGACTTTC; CDR3 protein: CASVGTQSRANVLTF; D gene: .; clone size: .; V gene: TRBV5-8; J gene: TRBJ2-6
CDR3 DNA: TGCGCCAGCAGCCACGGCTTTGGACCCTCAAATTCACCCCTCCACTTT; CDR3 protein: CASSHGFGPSNSPLHF; D gene: .; clone size: .; V gene: TRBV4-1; J gene: TRBJ1-6
CDR3 DNA: TGTGCCAGCAGTGAAATGCTCAGGGTCGTCACTGAAGCTTTCTTT; CDR3 protein: CASSEMLRVVTEAFF; D gene: .; clone size: .; V gene: TRBV6-1; J gene: TRBJ1-1
CDR3 DNA: TGTGCCAGTGGAGAACGAGGGAACTATGGCTACACCTTC; CDR3 protein: CASGERGNYGYTF; D gene: .; clone size: .; V gene: TRBV19; J gene: TRBJ1-2
CDR3 DNA: TGTGCCAGCAGTGACCAGGGGTTTGGTTCGTCCTGGGGAACTGAAGCTTTCTTT; CDR3 protein: CASSDQGFGSSWGTEAFF; D gene: .; clone size: .; V gene: TRBV7-3; J gene: TRBJ1-1
CDR3 DNA: TGTGCCGCCCGGGGGGCCTACGAGCAGTACTTC; CDR3 protein: CAARGAYEQYF; D gene: TRBD2; clone size: .; V gene: TRBV27; J gene: TRBJ2-7
CDR3 DNA: TGTGCCAGCAGTTTACAGGGATTCTCTGGGGCCAACGTCCTGACTTTC; CDR3 protein: CASSLQGFSGANVLTF; D gene: .; clone size: .; V gene: TRBV2; J gene: TRBJ2-6
CDR3 DNA: TGTGCCAGCAGCTTGTCTCACGAGCAGTACTTC; CDR3 protein: CASSLSHEQYF; D gene: .; clone size: .; V gene: TRBV7-2; J gene: TRBJ2-7
CDR3 DNA: TGTGCCAGCAGCGTAGGAGGGGCGGGAAACGCTGGAAACACCATATATTTT; CDR3 protein: CASSVGGAGNAGNTIYF; D gene: .; clone size: .; V gene: TRBV9; J gene: TRBJ1-3
CDR3 DNA: TGTGCCAGCAGACCCCCGGGGGCTCTATACGAGCAGTACTTC; CDR3 protein: CASRPPGALYEQYF; D gene: .; clone size: .; V gene: TRBV6-5; J gene: TRBJ2-7
CDR3 DNA: TGTGCCAGTAGTATTAGGGACAGGGCCTACGAGCAGTACTTC; CDR3 protein: CASSIRDRAYEQYF; D gene: TRBD1; clone size: .; V gene: TRBV19; J gene: TRBJ2-7
CDR3 DNA: TGTGCCACCAGCATCAGGGGATTGAACACTGAAGCTTTCTTT; CDR3 protein: CATSIRGLNTEAFF; D gene: .; clone size: .; V gene: TRBV15; J gene: TRBJ1-1
CDR3 DNA: TGTGCCAGCAGCTTAGACTACGGGGCCGAGCAGTACTTC; CDR3 protein: CASSLDYGAEQYF; D gene: .; clone size: .; V gene: TRBV7-2; J gene: TRBJ2-7
CDR3 DNA: TGTGCCAGCAGCTTACCTCAGGCAGCCCACGAGCAGTACTTC; CDR3 protein: CASSLPQAAHEQYF; D gene: .; clone size: .; V gene: TRBV7-9; J gene: TRBJ2-7
CDR3 DNA: TGCGCCAGCAGCCAAGATCCGGCTTCTAATGAAAAACTGTTTTTT; CDR3 protein: CASSQDPASNEKLFF; D gene: .; clone size: .; V gene: TRBV4-1; J gene: TRBJ1-4
CDR3 DNA: TGCGCCAGCAGCCGTACCGGGACTCTCGACCCTGCCTACAATGAGCAGTTCTTC; CDR3 protein: CASSRTGTLDPAYNEQFF; D gene: .; clone size: .; V gene: TRBV5-1; J gene: TRBJ2-1
CDR3 DNA: TGTGCCAGTAGTTTCAGGTTTTCGGGGAATGAGCAGTTCTTC; CDR3 protein: CASSFRFSGNEQFF; D gene: .; clone size: .; V gene: TRBV19; J gene: TRBJ2-1
CDR3 DNA: TGTGCCAGCAGCCTGCAACCTATGGGCCCGAGCTCTGGAAACACCATATATTTT; CDR3 protein: CASSLQPMGPSSGNTIYF; D gene: .; clone size: .; V gene: TRBV7-2; J gene: TRBJ1-3
CDR3 DNA: TGTGCCTGGAACAGGGGGAGAAATCAGCCCCAGCATTTT; CDR3 protein: CAWNRGRNQPQHF; D gene: TRBD1; clone size: .; V gene: TRBV30; J gene: TRBJ1-5
CDR3 DNA: TGCGCCAGCAGCTTGTCCCTTGGACTAGCGGGGATGGAGACCCAGTACTTC; CDR3 protein: CASSLSLGLAGMETQYF; D gene: TRBD2; clone size: .; V gene: TRBV5-1; J gene: TRBJ2-5
CDR3 DNA: TGTGCCAGTAGTATTCGGACAGGGGGCTTGTACGAGCAGTACTTC; CDR3 protein: CASSIRTGGLYEQYF; D gene: TRBD1; clone size: .; V gene: TRBV19; J gene: TRBJ2-7
CDR3 DNA: TGCGCCAGCAGCCTTCTACCAGGACAGGGGATTAACTATGGCTACACCTTC; CDR3 protein: CASSLLPGQGINYGYTF; D gene: TRBD1; clone size: .; V gene: TRBV4-1; J gene: TRBJ1-2
CDR3 DNA: TGTGCCAGCAGCTTACAGACGGTTGGAAACACCATATATTTT; CDR3 protein: CASSLQTVGNTIYF; D gene: .; clone size: .; V gene: TRBV11-2; J gene: TRBJ1-3
CDR3 DNA: TGTGCTAGCAGCTTAGATAACGGGGAGCTGTTTTTT; CDR3 protein: CASSLDNGELFF; D gene: .; clone size: .; V gene: TRBV7-7; J gene: TRBJ2-2
CDR3 DNA: TGTGCCATCAGTGGGGACAGCCTTGTCCAGTTCTTC; CDR3 protein: CAISGDSLVQFF; D gene: TRBD1; clone size: .; V gene: TRBV10-3; J gene: TRBJ2-1
CDR3 DNA: TGCGCCAGCAGTCCGACGACAGGGCAGATCTATGGCTACACCTTC; CDR3 protein: CASSPTTGQIYGYTF; D gene: TRBD1; clone size: .; V gene: TRBV5-1; J gene: TRBJ1-2
CDR3 DNA: TGTGCCATCAGGAGGGTCGCAGGGGGAGTAAACACCATATATTTT; CDR3 protein: CAIRRVAGGVNTIYF; D gene: TRBD1; clone size: .; V gene: TRBV10-3; J gene: TRBJ1-3